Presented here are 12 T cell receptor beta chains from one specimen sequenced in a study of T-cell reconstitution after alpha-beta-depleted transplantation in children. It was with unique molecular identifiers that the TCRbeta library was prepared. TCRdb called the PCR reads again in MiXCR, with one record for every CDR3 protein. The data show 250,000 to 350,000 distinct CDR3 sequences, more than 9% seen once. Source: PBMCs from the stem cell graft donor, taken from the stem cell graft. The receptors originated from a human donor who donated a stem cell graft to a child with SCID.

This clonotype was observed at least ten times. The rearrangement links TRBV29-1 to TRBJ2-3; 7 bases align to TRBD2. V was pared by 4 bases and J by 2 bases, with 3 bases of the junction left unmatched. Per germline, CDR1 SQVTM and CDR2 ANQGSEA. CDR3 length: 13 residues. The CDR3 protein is CSVGRGDTDTQYF. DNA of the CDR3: TGCAGCGTTGGACGGGGGGACACAGATACGCAGTATTTT.

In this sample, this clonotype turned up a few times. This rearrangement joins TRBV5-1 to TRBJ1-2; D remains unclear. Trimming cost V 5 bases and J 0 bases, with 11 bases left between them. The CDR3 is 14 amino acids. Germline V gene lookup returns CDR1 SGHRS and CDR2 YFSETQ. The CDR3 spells CASRVTDTNYGYTF. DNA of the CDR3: TGCGCCAGCAGAGTAACCGACACTAACTATGGCTACACCTTC.

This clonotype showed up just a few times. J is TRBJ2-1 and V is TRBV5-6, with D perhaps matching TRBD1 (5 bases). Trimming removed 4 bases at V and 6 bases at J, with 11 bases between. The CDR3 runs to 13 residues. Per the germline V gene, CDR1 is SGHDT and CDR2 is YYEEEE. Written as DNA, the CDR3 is TGTGCCAGCAGCACGGACATATTCAATGAGCAGTTCTTC. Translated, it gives CASSTDIFNEQFF.

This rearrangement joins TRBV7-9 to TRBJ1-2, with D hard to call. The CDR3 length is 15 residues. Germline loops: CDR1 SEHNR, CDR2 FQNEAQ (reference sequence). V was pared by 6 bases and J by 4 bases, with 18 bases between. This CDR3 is CASSFGPQEAYGYTF. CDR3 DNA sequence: TGTGCCAGCAGTTTCGGACCCCAGGAGGCCTATGGCTACACCTTC.

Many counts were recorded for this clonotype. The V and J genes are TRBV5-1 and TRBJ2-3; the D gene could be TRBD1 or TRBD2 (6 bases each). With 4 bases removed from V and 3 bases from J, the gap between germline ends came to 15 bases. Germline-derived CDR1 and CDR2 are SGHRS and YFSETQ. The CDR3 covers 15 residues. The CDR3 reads CASSPVEGVTDTQYF. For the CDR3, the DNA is TGCGCCAGCAGCCCAGTGGAGGGGGTAACAGATACGCAGTATTTT.

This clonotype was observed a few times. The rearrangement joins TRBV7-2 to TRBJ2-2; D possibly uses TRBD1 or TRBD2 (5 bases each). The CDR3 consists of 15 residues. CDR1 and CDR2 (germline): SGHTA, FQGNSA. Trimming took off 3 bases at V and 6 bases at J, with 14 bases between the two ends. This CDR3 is CASSLIGQGPGELFF. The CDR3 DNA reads TGTGCCAGCAGCTTGATTGGGCAGGGACCCGGGGAGCTGTTTTTT.

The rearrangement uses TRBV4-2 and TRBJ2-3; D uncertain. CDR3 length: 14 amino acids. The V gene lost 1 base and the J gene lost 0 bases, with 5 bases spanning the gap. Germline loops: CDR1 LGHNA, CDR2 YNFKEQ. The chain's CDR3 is CASSQGISTDTQYF. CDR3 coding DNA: TGTGCCAGCAGCCAAGGGATCAGCACAGATACGCAGTATTTT.

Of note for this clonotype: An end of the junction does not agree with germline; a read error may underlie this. CDR3 residues: CASSLSPKLRETRYF. In DNA, the CDR3 is TGTGCCAGCAGTTTATCGCCCAAACTACGAGAGACCCGGTACTTC. V usage is TRBV27 and J usage is TRBJ2-5; D unresolved. CDR1 and CDR2 (germline): MNHEY, SMNVEV (reference sequence). The CDR3 extends over 15 amino acids.

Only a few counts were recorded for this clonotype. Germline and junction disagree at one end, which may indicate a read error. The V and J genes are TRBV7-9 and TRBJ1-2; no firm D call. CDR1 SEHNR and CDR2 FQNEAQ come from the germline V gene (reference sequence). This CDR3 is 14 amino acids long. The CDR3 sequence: CASSLSRVPYGYAF. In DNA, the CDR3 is TGTGCCAGCAGCTTATCGAGGGTTCCCTATGGCTACGCCTTC.

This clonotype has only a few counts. CDR3 sequence (DNA): TGTGCCAGTATCGGGCCGGCTAACTATGGCTACACCTTC. Translated: CASIGPANYGYTF. This rearrangement joins TRBV19 to TRBJ1-2; D remains unclear. This CDR3 spans 13 amino acids. V was trimmed by 7 bases and J by 0 bases, leaving 9 bases between them. CDR1 LNHDA and CDR2 SQIVND come from the germline V gene (reference sequence). The full variable domain, rest sourced from reference TRBV19 and TRBJ1-2, is DGGITQSPKYLFRKEGQNVTLSCEQNLNHDAMYWYRQDPGQGLRLIYYSQIVNDFQKGDIAEGYSVSREKKESFPLTVTSAQKNPTAFYLCASIGPANYGYTFGSGTRLTVV.

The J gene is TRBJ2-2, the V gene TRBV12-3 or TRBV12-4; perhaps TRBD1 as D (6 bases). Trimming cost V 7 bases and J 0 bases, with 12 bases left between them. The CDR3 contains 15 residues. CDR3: CASNPGQPNTGELFF. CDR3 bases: TGTGCCAGCAATCCGGGACAACCGAACACCGGGGAGCTGTTTTTT.

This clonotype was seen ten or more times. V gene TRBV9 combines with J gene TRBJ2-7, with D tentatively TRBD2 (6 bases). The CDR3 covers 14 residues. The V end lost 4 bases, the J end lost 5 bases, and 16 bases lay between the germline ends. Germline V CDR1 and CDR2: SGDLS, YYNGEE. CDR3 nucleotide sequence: TGTGCCAGCAGCTCGAACGGAGGGTTCAACGAGCAGTACTTC. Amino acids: CASSSNGGFNEQYF.